These T cell receptor beta chains were read from a single sample in a study of human versus mouse CDR3 diversity and MHC coevolution. Assay: immunoSEQ multiplex PCR; the TCRdb copy retains only in-frame clones and omits some. The table has tens of thousands of clones, roughly 94% seen once. Sequenced input: naive CD4+ T cells from blood. Receptor source: a person between 60 and 69 years old in good health. CDR3s include the opening cysteine and the closing phenylalanine or tryptophan. The D gene is left open where the match is weak. Clone size is shown for a subset of rows, as once, few, many or a class of expanded clone.

v_gene: TRBV5-1
d_gene: -
j_gene: TRBJ1-1
abundance: -
CDR3aa: CASRLGGTEAFF
CDR3nt: TGCGCCAGCAGGCTTGGGGGGACTGAAGCTTTCTTT

v_gene: TRBV9
d_gene: -
j_gene: TRBJ2-3
abundance: -
CDR3aa: CASSGWGSGDSSDTQYF
CDR3nt: TGTGCCAGCAGCGGGTGGGGGTCGGGAGACTCCTCAGATACGCAGTATTTT

v_gene: TRBV29-1
d_gene: TRBD1
j_gene: TRBJ2-1
abundance: -
CDR3aa: CSVAPTGDNEQFF
CDR3nt: TGCAGCGTTGCCCCGACAGGGGACAATGAGCAGTTCTTC

v_gene: TRBV4-1
d_gene: TRBD1
j_gene: TRBJ1-4
abundance: once
CDR3aa: CASSRPGQGNEKLFF
CDR3nt: TGCGCCAGCAGCCGGCCCGGACAGGGTAATGAAAAACTGTTTTTT

v_gene: TRBV5-1
d_gene: -
j_gene: TRBJ2-1
abundance: -
CDR3aa: CASSSSEGYEQFF
CDR3nt: TGCGCCTCCAGCAGCAGCGAGGGCTATGAGCAGTTCTTC

v_gene: TRBV29-1
d_gene: TRBD2
j_gene: TRBJ2-7
abundance: once
CDR3aa: CSAGTSGTYEQYF
CDR3nt: TGCAGCGCCGGGACTAGCGGGACCTACGAGCAGTACTTC

v_gene: TRBV5-1
d_gene: TRBD2
j_gene: TRBJ2-5
abundance: -
CDR3aa: CASSWGLAGLETQYF
CDR3nt: TGCGCCAGCAGCTGGGGACTAGCGGGTCTGGAGACCCAGTACTTC

v_gene: TRBV30
d_gene: TRBD1
j_gene: TRBJ2-7
abundance: -
CDR3aa: CAWRTGTGDYEQYF
CDR3nt: TGTGCCTGGAGGACTGGGACAGGGGACTACGAGCAGTACTTC

v_gene: TRBV19
d_gene: TRBD1
j_gene: TRBJ1-1
abundance: -
CDR3aa: CASSMDLSRGMNTEAFF
CDR3nt: TGTGCCAGTAGTATGGACCTTTCCAGGGGGATGAACACTGAAGCTTTCTTT

v_gene: TRBV4-2
d_gene: -
j_gene: TRBJ2-3
abundance: -
CDR3aa: CASSQAPTSTDTQYF
CDR3nt: TGTGCCAGCAGCCAAGCCCCCACTAGCACAGATACGCAGTATTTT

v_gene: TRBV7-3
d_gene: TRBD2
j_gene: TRBJ2-3
abundance: -
CDR3aa: CASSLGISGRVDTQYF
CDR3nt: TGTGCCAGCAGCTTAGGAATTAGCGGGAGAGTAGATACGCAGTATTTT

v_gene: TRBV9
d_gene: TRBD1
j_gene: TRBJ2-7
abundance: -
CDR3aa: CASSVATGAYEQYF
CDR3nt: TGTGCCAGCAGCGTAGCCACAGGGGCCTACGAGCAGTACTTC

v_gene: TRBV6-6
d_gene: -
j_gene: TRBJ1-5
abundance: -
CDR3aa: CASTPLSGVRNQPQHF
CDR3nt: TGTGCCAGCACCCCCCTCTCGGGGGTCCGCAATCAGCCCCAGCATTTT

v_gene: TRBV6-4
d_gene: TRBD2
j_gene: TRBJ2-3
abundance: -
CDR3aa: CASTPPASGRTDTQYF
CDR3nt: TGTGCCAGCACCCCCCCTGCTAGCGGGAGAACAGATACGCAGTATTTT

v_gene: TRBV9
d_gene: TRBD2
j_gene: TRBJ2-3
abundance: once
CDR3aa: CASSDYRGADTQYF
CDR3nt: TGTGCCAGCAGCGATTACCGGGGGGCAGATACGCAGTATTTT

v_gene: TRBV5-1
d_gene: -
j_gene: TRBJ1-4
abundance: once
CDR3aa: CASSLGQDATNEKLFF
CDR3nt: TGCGCCAGCAGCTTGGGACAGGACGCAACTAATGAAAAACTGTTTTTT

v_gene: TRBV10-1
d_gene: -
j_gene: TRBJ2-7
abundance: -
CDR3aa: CASSDSDYEQYF
CDR3nt: TGCGCCAGCAGTGACAGTGACTACGAGCAGTACTTC

v_gene: TRBV18
d_gene: TRBD2
j_gene: TRBJ2-3
abundance: -
CDR3aa: CASSPPSGEGDTQYF
CDR3nt: TGTGCCAGCTCACCCCCGTCGGGGGAGGGGGATACGCAGTATTTT

v_gene: TRBV28
d_gene: -
j_gene: TRBJ1-6
abundance: -
CDR3aa: CASSLYPSSYNSPLHF
CDR3nt: TGTGCCAGCAGTTTATATCCGAGCTCCTATAATTCACCCCTCCACTTT

v_gene: TRBV9
d_gene: -
j_gene: TRBJ2-4
abundance: -
CDR3aa: CASSYREGIQYF
CDR3nt: TGTGCCAGCAGCTACCGAGAGGGCATTCAGTACTTC

v_gene: TRBV5-1
d_gene: -
j_gene: TRBJ1-2
abundance: -
CDR3aa: CASSLGVVRQYGYTF
CDR3nt: TGCGCCAGCAGCTTGGGAGTGGTCAGGCAATATGGCTACACCTTC

v_gene: TRBV7-9
d_gene: -
j_gene: TRBJ1-1
abundance: once
CDR3aa: CASEGDTEAFF
CDR3nt: TGTGCCAGCGAAGGGGACACTGAAGCTTTCTTT

v_gene: TRBV29-1
d_gene: TRBD1
j_gene: TRBJ1-1
abundance: -
CDR3aa: CSGLGQANTEAFF
CDR3nt: TGCAGCGGCCTGGGACAGGCCAACACTGAAGCTTTCTTT